This note documents a single TCR beta chain sequence. Its antigen is currently unknown. These data originate in a study of cytomegalovirus exposure and HLA in healthy donors. At the level of the study: The roughly 120 validation repertoires used the same platform as the approximately 670 first-cohort repertoires (as reported by a later analysis). Regarding the study as a whole: It was reportedly the case that the classifier diagnosed cytomegalovirus status with high specificity and sensitivity. Rare TCR sequences dominated, though some public TCRs recurred in many donors. Overall, 164 TCR beta chains were annotated as cytomegalovirus-associated.

The CDR3 covers 12 residues. V was shortened by 3 bases and J by 7 bases, with 7 bases between the two germline ends. Per the germline V gene, CDR1 is MNHEY and CDR2 is SMNVEV (reference sequence). Sequencing was performed with immunoSEQ multiplex PCR; in TCRdb, only in-frame clones are kept and a portion is missing. The sample lists some 190,000 clones; 86% were seen once. Sequencing used PBMCs. The TCR originated in a man under 40 in good health and CMV-seropositive. The chain joins TRBV27 to TRBJ2-1; no definite D call. The CDR3 region is CASSFVGNEQFF. CDR3 nucleotides: TGTGCCAGCAGTTTTGTGGGGAATGAGCAGTTCTTC.